The rows below give T cell receptor beta chains drawn from one sample of a study of blood T cell repertoires in COVID-19. Data came from immunoSEQ multiplex PCR; TCRdb stores just in-frame clones and leaves some out. The table records about 76,000 clones, 70% to 90% of them present only once. Sequenced input: peripheral blood. The origin of the receptors is a man between 60 and 75 years old with COVID-19, enrolled during active disease. Each CDR3 is given without its conserved first and last residue. Size is omitted from some rows. Given values are once, few, many or a class for expanded clones.

TRBJ2-2,few,TRBV11-2,ADRERGANTGELF
TRBJ2-1,few,TRBV2,AGTRSSYNEQF
TRBJ1-6,few,TRBV5-1,ASSSGTGGPNSPLH
TRBJ2-2,once,TRBV10-1,ASSDRTGGPTGELF
TRBJ2-5,NA,TRBV4-1,ASSPQTSGGADETQY
TRBJ1-2,NA,TRBV2,ASSDRDASHNYGYT
TRBJ1-3,NA,TRBV12-3/TRBV12-4,ASNGGPGNTIY
TRBJ2-3,NA,TRBV5-1,ASSLGSGASTDTQY
TRBJ2-5,NA,TRBV18,ASSPATAGETQY
TRBJ1-1,NA,TRBV9,ASSIGTLNTEAF
TRBJ1-2,NA,TRBV28,ASGPGRGDGYT
TRBJ2-1,once,TRBV24-1,ATSESTGTYNEQF
TRBJ2-2,NA,TRBV5-1,ASSHTPGLATNTGELF
TRBJ1-2,NA,TRBV10-3,AISESNTQDKYGYT
TRBJ2-2,few,TRBV5-6,ASSLEGAGGTGELF
TRBJ1-2,NA,TRBV19,ASDWTAGNYGYT
TRBJ1-3,NA,TRBV21-1,ASSKEGSFSGNTIY